This record looks at one T cell receptor beta chain sequence and its context. The table came from immunoSEQ multiplex PCR; TCRdb's copy has only in-frame clones and leaves some out. The sample consists of roughly 330,000 clones, over 70% of them appearing once. The germline CDR1 and CDR2 sequences are GTSNPN and SVGIG (reference sequence). V trimming: 2 bases; J trimming: 16 bases; junction bases outside the gene matches: 14. The CDR3 length is 14 residues. The data were obtained in a study of blood T cell repertoires in COVID-19. Study-wide background: Samples of COVID-19 (acute and convalescent) were obtained from the United States, Italy and Spain.

The chain couples TRBV30 to TRBJ1-6; 7 bases fit TRBD1. The receptor was derived from a woman between 50 and 59 years old with acute or convalescent COVID-19. The material sequenced was peripheral blood. CDR3 DNA sequence: TGTGCCTGGAGTTCCGGGACAGACTCACTTTTACTCCACTTT. Its translation is CAWSSGTDSLLLHF.